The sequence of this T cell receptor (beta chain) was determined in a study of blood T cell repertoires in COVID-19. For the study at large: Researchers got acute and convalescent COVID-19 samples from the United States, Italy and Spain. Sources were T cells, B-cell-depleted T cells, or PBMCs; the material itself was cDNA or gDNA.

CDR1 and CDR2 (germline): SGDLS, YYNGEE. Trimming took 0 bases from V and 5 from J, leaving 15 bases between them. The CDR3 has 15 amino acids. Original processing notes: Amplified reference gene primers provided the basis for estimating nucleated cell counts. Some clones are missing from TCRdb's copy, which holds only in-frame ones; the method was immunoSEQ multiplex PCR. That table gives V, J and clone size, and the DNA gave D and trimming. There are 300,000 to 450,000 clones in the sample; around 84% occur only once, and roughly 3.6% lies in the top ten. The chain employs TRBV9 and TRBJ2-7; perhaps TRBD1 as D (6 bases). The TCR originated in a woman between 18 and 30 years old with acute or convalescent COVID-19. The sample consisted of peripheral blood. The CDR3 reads CASSVADQQGNEQYF. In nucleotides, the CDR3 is TGTGCCAGCAGCGTAGCCGACCAACAGGGCAACGAGCAGTACTTC.